These 2 T cell receptor beta chains originate from one sample sequenced in a study of blood T cell repertoires in COVID-19. Some clones are missing from TCRdb's copy, which holds only in-frame ones; the method was immunoSEQ multiplex PCR. The repertoire holds 140,000 to 150,000 clones, about four fifths seen once, with around 3.7% in the top ten. Sequences were obtained from peripheral blood. Receptors originate from a man in his 70s who had recovered from COVID-19.

The count of this clone is one. The gene calls are TRBV27 and TRBJ1-6; no firm D call. Germline V gene sequence: CDR1 MNHEY, CDR2 SMNVEV (reference sequence). The CDR3 is 14 amino acids. Between the trimmed V and J ends, which lost 1 base and 6 bases, there was a span of 7 bases. The CDR3 region is CASSLLQSNSPLHF. The CDR3 DNA follows: TGTGCCAGCAGTTTATTACAGAGTAATTCACCCCTCCACTTT.

This clone was seen more than once but under ten times. This sequence joins TRBV2 and TRBJ1-5; D unclear. V lost 7 bases and J 2 bases, leaving 15 bases between the germline ends. CDR1 is SNHLY and CDR2 is FYNNEI in the germline V gene. This CDR3 contains 15 residues. The CDR3 region is CASTPRLGGNQPQHF. CDR3 in DNA: TGTGCCAGCACTCCGAGACTTGGAGGCAATCAGCCCCAGCATTTT.